One and the same sample provided the 23 T cell receptor beta chains below, sequenced in a study of T cells in Graves' hyperthyroidism and ophthalmopathy. Amplification of TCR beta CDR3 regions was performed using RNA transcripts as template. During a first-round RT-PCR of the TCR CDR3, the HTBI primer set was used. MiXCR, run by TCRdb on the multiplex PCR reads, gives a single entry per CDR3 protein. The table shows 300,000 to 350,000 distinct CDR3 sequences, with 18% occurring only once. Sequenced: blood. These TCRs come from a woman aged 45-59 years with Graves' hyperthyroidism.

This chain connects TRBV2 to TRBJ2-6, with 8 nucleotides matching TRBD1. After removal of 4 bases from V and 0 bases from J, the junction contained 2 bases not matched to a gene. Per the germline V gene, CDR1 is SNHLY and CDR2 is FYNNEI. CDR3 length: 16 residues. This CDR3 is CASSGDRTSGANVLTF. The CDR3 coding sequence is TGTGCCAGCAGTGGGGACAGGACCTCTGGGGCCAACGTCCTGACTTTC.

This sequence joins TRBV28 and TRBJ1-1; 8 nucleotides agree with TRBD1. J gave up 7 bases and V 5 bases, and 3 bases lay outside the gene matches. The germline V gene has CDR1 MDHEN and CDR2 SYDVKM. CDR3 length equals 12 residues. CDR3: CASSGTGREAFF. The CDR3, as DNA: TGTGCCAGCAGTGGGACAGGCCGTGAAGCTTTCTTT.

This clonotype was detected ten times or more. The chain uses TRBV2 and TRBJ2-3, with 13 bases lining up with TRBD2. V dropped 7 bases and J dropped 7; count of bases not matched to a gene: 14. The CDR3 runs to 17 residues. In germline, CDR1 is SNHLY, CDR2 FYNNEI. CDR3 sequence: CASTRTLLAGGLYTQYF. As DNA, the CDR3 is TGTGCCAGCACCAGGACCTTACTAGCGGGGGGGCTATATACGCAGTATTTT.

This clonotype was counted ten times or more. This rearrangement joins TRBV6-2 or TRBV6-3 to TRBJ2-7, with TRBD2 matching over 9 bases. With V trimmed by 6 bases and J by 5 bases, 5 bases remained unmatched. This CDR3 comprises 13 residues. CDR1 is MNHEY, CDR2 SVGEGT, per germline. For the CDR3, the DNA is TGTGCCAGCAGAGAACTAGCGGGTGACGAGCAGTACTTC. It specifies CASRELAGDEQYF.

The chain links TRBV7-8 to TRBJ2-2, with TRBD2 matching over 13 bases. The V gene's germline CDR1 is SGHVS and CDR2 FQNEAQ. Trimming at V came to 5 bases and at J to 5 bases, leaving 8 bases not matched to a gene. There are 17 residues in the CDR3. The CDR3: CASSKLAGGLRTGELFF. In nucleotides, the CDR3 is TGTGCCAGCAGCAAACTAGCGGGGGGGCTGAGGACCGGGGAGCTGTTTTTT.

The chain has TRBV19 and TRBJ1-1, with 7 bases that match TRBD1. Germline trimming cut 6 bases from V and 7 bases from J; bases unmatched to any gene: 5. The CDR3 is 12 amino acids. CDR1 is LNHDA and CDR2 is SQIVND in the germline V gene (reference sequence). The DNA of the CDR3 is TGTGCCAGTAGCGACAGGGAGGGTGAAGCTTTCTTT. It specifies CASSDREGEAFF.

This chain uses TRBV2 with TRBJ2-2; a possible D gene is TRBD2 (5 bases). The CDR3 is 14 amino acids. Germline V gene lookup returns CDR1 SNHLY and CDR2 FYNNEI. V lost 4 bases and J lost 3, with 9 bases in between. Written as DNA, the CDR3 is TGTGCCAGCAGTGGGACTTTCCACACCGGGGAGCTGTTTTTT. As protein: CASSGTFHTGELFF.

V usage is TRBV20-1 and J usage is TRBJ1-2; 10 bases fit TRBD1. Germline assignment: CDR1 DFQATT and CDR2 SNEGSKA (reference sequence). The J segment lost 5 bases and the V segment lost 6 bases, leaving 9 bases of the junction unmatched. This CDR3 spans 14 amino acids. The CDR3 spells CSARPGQGGYGYTF. CDR3 in DNA: TGCAGTGCCCGGCCTGGACAGGGGGGATATGGCTACACCTTC.

The rearrangement joins TRBV15 to TRBJ2-7; 8 bases align to TRBD1. The CDR3 covers 15 residues. The germline V gene has CDR1 LNHNV and CDR2 YYDKDF (reference sequence). The trim removed 0 bases at V and 3 bases at J, leaving 4 bases unmatched. The CDR3 DNA reads as TGTGCCACCAGCAGAGAAGGGACAGGCTACTACGAGCAGTACTTC. Its translation: CATSREGTGYYEQYF.

The chain employs TRBV27 and TRBJ2-2, with D maybe TRBD2 (5 bases). The V gene's germline CDR1 is MNHEY and CDR2 SMNVEV (reference sequence). V was shortened by 2 bases and J by 7 bases, with 8 bases between the two germline ends. This CDR3 has 13 amino acids. The CDR3 coding sequence is TGTGCCAGCAGTTTAAGAGGGTTCGGGGAGCTGTTTTTT. This translates into CASSLRGFGELFF.

This clonotype was observed at least ten times. CDR3 nucleotide sequence: TGTGCCAGCAGCTTAGGGACAGGGGGCGCAAACATTCAGTACTTC. Protein sequence: CASSLGTGGANIQYF. The chain links TRBV7-8 to TRBJ2-4; 11 positions match TRBD1. Germline lookup yields CDR1 SGHVS and CDR2 FQNEAQ. The J segment lost 6 bases and the V segment lost 1 base, leaving 2 bases of the junction unmatched. The CDR3 loop spans 15 amino acids.

This clonotype was seen a handful of times. The chain uses TRBV20-1 and TRBJ2-7; 7 nucleotides align to TRBD2. The CDR3 extends over 13 amino acids. The trim removed 3 bases at V and 3 bases at J, leaving 5 bases unmatched. Germline CDR1 is DFQATT and CDR2 is SNEGSKA (reference sequence). The CDR3 protein is CSASGGLNYEQYV. CDR3 coding DNA: TGCAGTGCTAGCGGGGGGTTGAACTACGAGCAGTACGTC.

This clonotype has more than one count but fewer than ten. The chain combines TRBV5-6 with TRBJ1-1; weak D call: TRBD1 (6 bases). Germline CDR1 reads SGHDT; CDR2 reads YYEEEE. V lost 1 base, J lost 5 bases, and 12 bases lay in between. CDR3 length: 14 residues. The CDR3 protein is CASSLRQGQTEAFF. The CDR3 bases are TGTGCCAGCAGCTTGAGGCAGGGGCAAACTGAAGCTTTCTTT.

This clonotype came up a few times. This chain joins TRBV7-9 and TRBJ2-2; D is unresolved. Trimming stripped 3 bases from V and 7 bases from J, with 18 bases between. The CDR3 length is 16 residues. Germline V gene data show CDR1 as SEHNR and CDR2 as FQNEAQ (reference sequence). The CDR3 DNA reads as TGTGCCAGCAGCTTCGGATCGACGGCCTCTAGCGGGGAGCTGTTTTTT. Amino acids: CASSFGSTASSGELFF.

V gene TRBV12-3 or TRBV12-4 combines with J gene TRBJ2-7; 10 bases line up with TRBD2. V lost 3 bases and J lost 4; bases outside the gene matches: 0. The CDR3 covers 13 residues. CDR3: CASSLGLAYEQYF. The CDR3 DNA sequence: TGTGCCAGCAGTTTGGGACTAGCGTACGAGCAGTACTTC.

This clonotype was seen at least ten times. The chain couples TRBV2 to TRBJ2-5, with D unresolved. The CDR3 has 13 residues. Trimming cost V 6 bases and J 0 bases, with 8 bases left between them. CDR1 and CDR2 (germline): SNHLY, FYNNEI. CDR3: CASRKEYQETQYF. As DNA, the CDR3 is TGTGCCAGCAGGAAAGAGTACCAAGAGACCCAGTACTTC.

This clonotype was seen only a few times. This chain joins TRBV7-8 and TRBJ1-1; D uncertain. Germline CDR1 is SGHVS and CDR2 is FQNEAQ. Trimming cost V 1 base and J 6 bases, with 9 bases left between them. The CDR3 spans 13 residues. The CDR3: CASSLGSGAEAFF. CDR3 nucleotides: TGTGCCAGCAGCTTAGGGAGTGGGGCTGAAGCTTTCTTT. Using reference TRBV7-8 and TRBJ1-1 for the parts outside the CDR3, the full variable domain is GAGVSQSPRYKVAKRGQDVALRCDPISGHVSLFWYQQALGQGPEFLTYFQNEAQLDKSGLPSDRFFAERPEGSVSTLKIQRTQQEDSAVYLCASSLGSGAEAFFGQGTRLTVV.

At least ten counts were recorded for this clonotype. The chain is built from TRBV5-1 and TRBJ2-3, with D perhaps given as TRBD1 or TRBD2 (5 bases each). V dropped 4 bases and J dropped 1 base, with 13 bases sitting between them. The CDR3 is 15 amino acids. Germline CDR1 SGHRS, CDR2 YFSETQ. The CDR3 DNA reads TGCGCCAGCAGCCTCAGGGAGATGGGCACAGATACGCAGTATTTT. Translation gives CASSLREMGTDTQYF.

The rearrangement links TRBV6-5 to TRBJ2-3; D is unclear. With 4 bases removed from V and 4 bases from J, the gap between germline ends came to 9 bases. CDR1 and CDR2 from the germline V gene are MNHEY and SVGAGI. This CDR3 region has 13 residues. The CDR3 spells CASSSSGADTQYF. CDR3 DNA: TGTGCCAGCAGTTCCTCCGGCGCAGATACGCAGTATTTT.

As DNA, the CDR3 is TGCAGTGCTAGAAATCACAGAGATGAAGCTTTCTTT. Encoded protein: CSARNHRDEAFF. This sequence joins TRBV20-1 and TRBJ1-1, with unresolved D. With 2 bases removed from V and 7 bases from J, the gap between germline ends came to 11 bases. CDR3 length: 12 residues. Looked up from germline, CDR1 is DFQATT and CDR2 is SNEGSKA (reference sequence).

This clonotype came up a few times. The gene calls are TRBV5-4 and TRBJ2-5; TRBD1 agrees at 8 bases. The germline V gene encodes CDR1 SGHNT and CDR2 YYREEE (reference sequence). After removal of 4 bases from V and 3 bases from J, the junction contained 5 bases not matched to a gene. The CDR3 totals 14 residues. The CDR3 protein is CASSSPGQEETQYF. As DNA, the CDR3 is TGTGCCAGCAGCAGCCCGGGACAGGAAGAGACCCAGTACTTC.

This clonotype was seen at least ten times. This sequence joins TRBV7-2 and TRBJ2-7; D gene uncertain. Germline loops: CDR1 SGHTA, CDR2 FQGNSA. The CDR3 runs 13 residues. Trimming left V 5 bases short and J 0 bases short, with 8 bases between. The DNA of the CDR3 is TGTGCCAGCAGCCCGTTGATCTCCTACGAGCAGTACTTC. Protein: CASSPLISYEQYF.

The chain couples TRBV27 to TRBJ1-2, with 8 bases matching TRBD1. The germline V gene has CDR1 MNHEY and CDR2 SMNVEV (reference sequence). This CDR3 region has 15 residues. Trimming took 0 bases from V and 3 from J; bases not matched to a gene: 3. The CDR3 sequence: CASSLSDRVDYGYTF. CDR3 in DNA: TGTGCCAGCAGTTTATCGGACAGGGTTGACTATGGCTACACCTTC.